This TCR beta chain was recovered during a study of beta chain features in type 1 diabetes (dated by TCRdb to 2016 to 2019). Broadly, across the study: Mean age, gender distribution, total cell number and subset yield did not differ between patients and healthy donors. Regulatory and stem cell-like memory subsets were obtained from only 8 patients and roughly eight healthy donors, while naive and central memory subsets were obtained from all 30 or so donors. The study compared TCRB repertoires of sorted circulating CD4+ T cell subsets between recently diagnosed type 1 diabetes patients and matched healthy donors. A total of approximately 99,000,000 sorted cells were examined across all samples, and RNA yield correlated strongly with the number of cells per subset. The paper as a whole reports these results and caveats: Because cDNA rather than genomic DNA was sequenced, highly expressing activated cells could have been over-represented, although no difference in activation and CD3 levels was found between groups. HLA sub-analyses involved small numbers of individuals, so any influence of HLA type on TCRB rearrangement remained unresolved. Naive, central memory and regulatory TCRB repertoires appeared more similar among patients than among healthy donors. Patients with type 1 diabetes made fewer insertions and deleted more nucleotides at VDJ recombination sites, implying thymic rearrangement abnormalities. Type 1 diabetes patients showed a moderate but significant shortening of TCRB CDR3 length in all four CD4+ subsets. PCR might favor shorter templates, but patient and control samples were amplified and corrected together, so any skew would affect both groups equally.

The entire amount of isolated RNA was reverse transcribed using the High Capacity cDNA Reverse Transcription Kit, so the sequenced TCRB transcripts were expressed ones. Naive, central memory and regulatory T cell samples underwent deep immunoSEQ sequencing, averaging roughly 3.5 million total reads per sample. Sorted cells were lysed in RLT buffer, and RNA was extracted using DNase-treated RNeasy Micro or Mini kits according to cell number. Each cell subset was processed separately to prevent cross-contamination, with patient and healthy donor samples processed together. Using the immunoSEQ multiplex PCR, TCRB sequences were amplified from cDNA into 87-bp fragments spanning the CDR3 region. Sequencing of the amplicons was done on the Illumina HiSeq platform. Turning to the authors' computational methods: Synthetic template baselines were used to correct PCR bias computationally, reads within Hamming distance 2 were collapsed together, and singletons that could not be merged were discarded. Reads were aligned against IMGT to assign V, D and J genes, CDR3 length and insertions or deletions at six rearrangement sites. Within each subset, clonotype counts were normalized to sorted cell number, and only after that were true diversity and Gini coefficients computed with the tcR R package. The overlap coefficient, calculated on TCRB nucleotide sequences, was used to quantify repertoire sharing. Out-of-frame TCRB sequences from naive cells were analyzed as a proxy for the pre-selection repertoire. TCRdb holds this immuneACCESS table with in-frame rearrangements only. Some clones are missing; in checked studies, unresolved V genes explain under half, and the rest has no known cause. V, J and clone size were drawn from that table, and D and trimming were deduced from the DNA. This sample has 330,000 or so clones in its table, and about 18% of those were observed once. The ten largest clonotypes hold around 0.04% of the sample.

Comments on this clone: Its antigen specificity is not known. Base qualities are not recorded, but no much larger clone differs from it by a single base.

The CDR3 holds 13 amino acids from the cysteine to the phenylalanine. The kept DNA is CDR3 alone, 39 bases in frame from the first base. CDR1 and CDR2 are read off the germline V gene as SGHTA and FQGNSA. V is cut by 4 bases and J by 6 bases, and the space between the germline ends is 10 bases. A single peripheral blood draw of around 120 mL on average was collected from each donor into heparinised tubes. Using a panel that included CD45RO, CCR7, CD25, CD127, CD95 and CD27, naive, central memory, regulatory and stem cell-like memory CD4+ T cells were sorted on a BD FACSAria II. A purity above 95% was achieved for all sorted populations. PBMCs were isolated right away by Lymphoprep density gradient centrifugation and were stained directly, without culture. Samples were stained and sorted in pairs, with one healthy donor and one patient per experiment, so that batch effects were minimized.

The sequenced material came from naive CD4+ T cells from blood. The cell subset or site tag for this specimen amounts to: true naive CD4+ T cells. This chain joins TRBV7-2 to TRBJ2-1; TRBD2 could be the D gene, as 5 bases match. The TCR was taken from a woman aged 18-30 years in good health. The DNA is as follows: TGTGCCAGCAGCTCCAGGACTCTCAATGAGCAGTTCTTC. The resulting protein is CASSSRTLNEQFF.